The 14 T cell receptor beta chains reported below all come from one sample, sequenced in a study of cytomegalovirus exposure and HLA in healthy donors. The repertoire was sequenced with immunoSEQ multiplex PCR; TCRdb's copy has only in-frame clones and lacks some. The top ten hold 3% of the sample, which has about 160,000 clones, around 90% seen once. Sequenced: PBMCs. The receptor set was obtained from a man younger than 35 in good health and CMV-seronegative.

The sample holds one count of this clone. CDR3 residues: CASRKREGLKQHSTDTQYF. CDR3 nucleotides: TGTGCCAGCAGGAAGCGGGAGGGCCTAAAACAGCACAGCACAGATACGCAGTATTTT. The rearrangement links TRBV7-9 to TRBJ2-3; 10 nucleotides align to TRBD2. The CDR3 runs to 19 residues. Germline V gene data show CDR1 as SEHNR and CDR2 as FQNEAQ (reference sequence). The ends lost 6 bases at V and 0 bases at J; junction bases unmatched: 15.

The rearrangement uses TRBV5-1 and TRBJ2-5, with 10 bases that match TRBD1. Germline V gene data show CDR1 as SGHRS and CDR2 as YFSETQ. The V gene end was trimmed by 2 bases and the J gene end by 5 bases; junction bases not matched to a gene: 15. The CDR3 extends over 18 amino acids. CDR3 in amino acids: CASSFGQGVSGHGETQYF. CDR3 bases: TGCGCCAGCAGCTTCGGACAGGGGGTTAGCGGCCATGGGGAGACCCAGTACTTC.

This clone showed up just once. The chain is built from TRBV5-4 and TRBJ2-5; D possibly corresponds to TRBD2 (5 bases). V gave up 2 bases and J gave up 5 bases, with 10 bases separating them. This CDR3 spans 13 amino acids. CDR1 is SGHNT and CDR2 is YYREEE in the germline V gene (reference sequence). The CDR3 spells CASSLARGETQYF. The CDR3 DNA reads TGTGCCAGCAGCTTAGCGAGAGGGGAGACCCAGTACTTC.

The CDR3 DNA sequence: TGTGCCAGCAGTTTCAGCGGGACTAGCAATCAGCCCCAGCATTTT. Encoded protein: CASSFSGTSNQPQHF. This rearrangement joins TRBV27 to TRBJ1-5; TRBD1 is a possible D gene (5 bases). Deletions cut 3 bases from V and 0 bases from J, with 9 bases between. CDR1 MNHEY and CDR2 SMNVEV come from the germline V gene (reference sequence). The CDR3 is made up of 15 amino acids.

The rearrangement links TRBV10-2 to TRBJ1-2; 9 bases are a match to TRBD1. Germline V CDR1 and CDR2: WSHSY, SAAADI. Trimming removed 2 bases from V and 6 bases from J; junction bases left unmatched: 10. The CDR3 totals 16 residues. CDR3 residues: CASSEPGGQGLDGYTF. CDR3 DNA: TGCGCCAGCAGTGAGCCGGGGGGACAGGGATTAGATGGCTACACCTTC.

Only one count was recorded for this clone. The chain couples TRBV27 to TRBJ2-3, with 10 positions matching TRBD2. CDR3 size: 15 residues. V lost 5 bases and J lost 5; bases outside the gene matches: 7. Germline loops: CDR1 MNHEY, CDR2 SMNVEV (reference sequence). CDR3 residues: CASSPAGGLGDTQYF. Written as DNA, the CDR3 is TGTGCCAGCAGTCCAGCGGGGGGGCTGGGAGATACGCAGTATTTT.

In this sample, this clone turned up once. The chain is built from TRBV15 and TRBJ2-7, with D perhaps TRBD1 (6 bases). CDR1 is LNHNV, CDR2 YYDKDF, per germline (reference sequence). This CDR3 is 13 amino acids long. V was shortened by 8 bases and J by 3 bases, with 14 bases between the two germline ends. CDR3 sequence (DNA): TGTGCCACCGGAGACAGGAAAGGCTACGAGCAGTACTTC. It translates to CATGDRKGYEQYF.

CDR3 residues: CASSPQGSGVYEQYF. DNA for the CDR3: TGCGCCAGCAGCCCCCAAGGTAGCGGGGTTTACGAGCAGTACTTC. This chain uses TRBV4-1 with TRBJ2-7; the match to TRBD2 covers 8 bases. The CDR3 runs to 15 residues. Germline values: CDR1 MGHRA, CDR2 YSYEKL. The junction had 9 bases not matched to a gene; V was cut back by 4 bases and J by 4 bases.

The rearrangement links TRBV29-1 to TRBJ1-1, with 9 bases lining up with TRBD1. The CDR3 consists of 14 residues. Trimming cost V 3 bases and J 1 base; bases outside gene matches: 3. Germline assignment: CDR1 SQVTM and CDR2 ANQGSEA. The CDR3 loop is CSVERDRANTEAFF. DNA for the CDR3: TGCAGCGTTGAGAGGGACAGGGCGAACACTGAAGCTTTCTTT.

The V and J genes are TRBV23-1 and TRBJ2-7, with 11 bases fitting TRBD1. TRBV23-1 is labeled an ORF, and its function is uncertain. Germline trimming cut 8 bases from V and 2 bases from J; bases unmatched to any gene: 2. The CDR3 loop spans 13 amino acids. CDR3 loop: CASGQGATYEQYF. CDR3 nucleotide sequence: TGCGCCAGCGGACAGGGGGCCACCTACGAGCAGTACTTC.

The sample holds one count of this clone. The V call is TRBV7-8, the J call TRBJ2-3; no clear D. The CDR3 extends over 15 amino acids. Germline V lookup: CDR1 SGHVS, CDR2 FQNEAQ. Between the trimmed V and J ends, which lost 1 base and 5 bases, there was a span of 13 bases. The CDR3 DNA sequence: TGTGCCAGCAGCTTAGGCGGCGGATTTATAGATACGCAGTATTTT. Translation gives CASSLGGGFIDTQYF. The full variable domain, in which reference TRBV7-8 and TRBJ2-3 provide the parts outside the CDR3, is GAGVSQSPRYKVAKRGQDVALRCDPISGHVSLFWYQQALGQGPEFLTYFQNEAQLDKSGLPSDRFFAERPEGSVSTLKIQRTQQEDSAVYLCASSLGGGFIDTQYFGPGTRLTVL.

DNA of the CDR3: TGTGCCAGCACCTCCGGGAGGGTGTACTATGGCTACACCTTC. Protein sequence: CASTSGRVYYGYTF. The chain couples TRBV7-9 to TRBJ1-2, with no clear D. The CDR3 covers 14 residues. The germline V gene has CDR1 SEHNR and CDR2 FQNEAQ (reference sequence). V shed 7 bases and J shed 3 bases, with 15 bases lying between them.

V gene TRBV27 combines with J gene TRBJ2-1, with TRBD2 identical over 14 bases. CDR1 is MNHEY and CDR2 is SMNVEV in the germline V gene (reference sequence). Germline trimming cut 4 bases from V and 4 bases from J; bases unmatched to any gene: 3. The CDR3 covers 16 residues. The CDR3 region has the DNA TGTGCCAGCAGTTCCGGACTAGCGGGGGGATACAATGAGCAGTTCTTC. Translation: CASSSGLAGGYNEQFF.

CDR3 DNA: TGTGCCAGCATCACAGCGGGACTGGGGGAAAAACTGTTTTTT. Translated: CASITAGLGEKLFF. The V and J genes are TRBV6-1 and TRBJ1-4; TRBD1 is a possible D gene (5 bases). CDR1 MNHNS and CDR2 SASEGT come from the germline V gene. Trimming took 7 bases from V and 8 from J, leaving 17 bases between them. The CDR3 is 14 amino acids.